A selection of T cell receptor beta chains follows, all from one sample in a study of OX40 agonist ivuxolimab in advanced cancers. The method was immunoSEQ multiplex PCR; TCRdb's version includes in-frame clones alone and lacks a portion of them. The table shows some 97,000 clones, with around 91% occurring only once. Source: CD4+ or CD8+ T cells sorted from blood, taken in a trial of the OX40 agonist ivuxolimab. Every receptor here comes from an adult with an advanced solid tumor such as melanoma, head and neck, liver or kidney cancer. Both conserved end residues are part of each CDR3. A D gene is named only where the DNA matches it firmly. For some rows the clone size is stated as once, few or many, or as a class when expanded; others skip it.

CDR3: CASSRALAESEQYF; DNA: TGTGCCAGCAGCCGTGCCCTAGCGGAGAGTGAGCAGTACTTC; D: TRBD2; size: .; J: TRBJ2-7; V: TRBV5-4
CDR3: CASSSDRTNEQFF; DNA: TGCGCCAGCAGCTCCGACAGGACCAATGAGCAGTTCTTC; D: .; size: .; J: TRBJ2-1; V: TRBV10-1
CDR3: CATSRVGDEQYF; DNA: TGTGCCACCAGCAGAGTCGGGGACGAGCAGTACTTC; D: .; size: .; J: TRBJ2-7; V: TRBV15
CDR3: CASRSLDSYGYTF; DNA: TGTGCCAGCAGATCCCTGGACAGCTATGGCTACACCTTC; D: .; size: .; J: TRBJ1-2; V: TRBV28
CDR3: CASSRDRSSYNSPLHF; DNA: TGTGCCAGTAGTCGGGACAGAAGCTCCTATAATTCACCCCTCCACTTT; D: TRBD1; size: few; J: TRBJ1-6; V: TRBV19
CDR3: CASRTTLRRETQYF; DNA: TGTGCCAGCAGGACGACTTTGCGGCGAGAGACCCAGTACTTC; D: .; size: .; J: TRBJ2-5; V: TRBV2
CDR3: CASSVSHLTDTQYF; DNA: TGTGCCAGCAGTGTATCCCATCTCACAGATACGCAGTATTTT; D: .; size: .; J: TRBJ2-3; V: TRBV2
CDR3: CAWGDSGNTIYF; DNA: TGTGCCTGGGGAGACTCTGGAAACACCATATATTTT; D: .; size: .; J: TRBJ1-3; V: TRBV30
CDR3: CASSWTGTVNTGELFF; DNA: TGCGCCAGCAGCTGGACCGGGACCGTTAACACCGGGGAGCTGTTTTTT; D: .; size: .; J: TRBJ2-2; V: TRBV5-1
CDR3: CASGGRGYRATEAFF; DNA: TGTGCCAGCGGGGGCAGGGGTTACAGGGCCACTGAAGCTTTCTTT; D: .; size: .; J: TRBJ1-1; V: TRBV7-8
CDR3: CASSLIGQGGYTF; DNA: TGTGCCAGCAGCCTTATAGGGCAGGGCGGCTACACCTTC; D: .; size: .; J: TRBJ1-2; V: TRBV25-1
CDR3: CAWDGRGRVEGDPLIADTQYF; DNA: TGTGCCTGGGACGGCAGGGGGCGCGTTGAAGGCGACCCTCTAATCGCAGATACGCAGTATTTT; D: TRBD1; size: .; J: TRBJ2-3; V: TRBV30
CDR3: CASSYGVMRSQPQHF; DNA: TGTGCCAGCAGTTACGGGGTGATGAGGAGTCAGCCCCAGCATTTT; D: .; size: .; J: TRBJ1-5; V: TRBV6-6
CDR3: CASSTPNTEAFF; DNA: TGTGCCAGCAGTACACCGAACACTGAAGCTTTCTTT; D: .; size: .; J: TRBJ1-1; V: TRBV6-6
CDR3: CASSPSGQETQYF; DNA: TGTGCCAGTAGTCCTAGCGGCCAAGAGACCCAGTACTTC; D: TRBD2; size: .; J: TRBJ2-5; V: TRBV19
CDR3: CAISATGGSYEQYF; DNA: TGTGCCATCAGCGCCACAGGGGGTTCCTACGAGCAGTACTTC; D: TRBD1; size: .; J: TRBJ2-7; V: TRBV10-3
CDR3: CASSQEGAGPSQPQHF; DNA: TGCGCCAGCAGCCAAGAGGGTGCGGGACCGAGTCAGCCCCAGCATTTT; D: .; size: .; J: TRBJ1-5; V: TRBV4-1
CDR3: CASSLRHEGPGTEAFF; DNA: TGCGCCAGCAGCTTGAGGCACGAGGGTCCTGGCACTGAAGCTTTCTTT; D: .; size: .; J: TRBJ1-1; V: TRBV5-1
CDR3: CATYRGLAETQYF; DNA: TGTGCCACCTACAGGGGGCTAGCGGAGACCCAGTACTTC; D: TRBD1; size: .; J: TRBJ2-5; V: TRBV6-5
CDR3: CASSRFGLAGGLADTQYF; DNA: TGTGCCAGCTCCAGGTTTGGACTAGCGGGAGGGTTGGCAGATACGCAGTATTTT; D: TRBD2; size: .; J: TRBJ2-3; V: TRBV11-2
CDR3: CAWSVNLGWTGANVLTF; DNA: TGTGCCTGGAGTGTAAACCTGGGGTGGACTGGGGCCAACGTCCTGACTTTC; D: .; size: once; J: TRBJ2-6; V: TRBV30
CDR3: CASSVRDSLEQFF; DNA: TGTGCCAGCAGCGTCCGGGACTCCCTTGAGCAGTTCTTC; D: .; size: .; J: TRBJ2-1; V: TRBV9
CDR3: CASSQDRDDEQFF; DNA: TGTGCCAGCAGTCAGGACCGAGACGATGAGCAGTTCTTC; D: .; size: .; J: TRBJ2-1; V: TRBV6-6
CDR3: CASSESDRGVGQPQHF; DNA: TGTGCCAGCAGTGAATCCGACAGGGGCGTCGGGCAGCCCCAGCATTTT; D: TRBD1; size: once; J: TRBJ1-5; V: TRBV6-1
CDR3: CASSAGPSASSYEQYF; DNA: TGTGCCAGCAGCGCGGGCCCTAGCGCCAGCTCCTACGAGCAGTACTTC; D: .; size: .; J: TRBJ2-7; V: TRBV9
CDR3: CASHFSFPNTGELFF; DNA: TGTGCCAGCCACTTCTCCTTCCCGAACACCGGGGAGCTGTTTTTT; D: .; size: .; J: TRBJ2-2; V: TRBV5-8
CDR3: CASRGTGTGELFF; DNA: TGTGCCAGCAGGGGGACAGGTACCGGGGAGCTGTTTTTT; D: TRBD1; size: .; J: TRBJ2-2; V: TRBV6-5
CDR3: CASSLRAQNTEAFF; DNA: TGTGCCAGCAGCTTAAGAGCTCAGAACACTGAAGCTTTCTTT; D: .; size: .; J: TRBJ1-1; V: TRBV7-6
CDR3: CASSPYYSNQPQHF; DNA: TGTGCCAGCAGCCCGTACTATAGCAATCAGCCCCAGCATTTT; D: .; size: once; J: TRBJ1-5; V: TRBV27
CDR3: CASSLTGYPAFF; DNA: TGTGCCAGCAGTTTAACAGGGTACCCAGCTTTCTTT; D: .; size: .; J: TRBJ1-1; V: TRBV27
CDR3: CAWKGELYEQYF; DNA: TGTGCCTGGAAGGGGGAGCTCTACGAGCAGTACTTC; D: .; size: once; J: TRBJ2-7; V: TRBV30
CDR3: CASSVEGVGNTIYF; DNA: TGTGCCAGCAGTGTCGAGGGAGTTGGAAACACCATATATTTT; D: .; size: .; J: TRBJ1-3; V: TRBV2
CDR3: CASRQGNQPQHF; DNA: TGTGCCAGCCGACAGGGCAATCAGCCCCAGCATTTT; D: .; size: .; J: TRBJ1-5; V: TRBV6-5
CDR3: CASSSRAYQPQHF; DNA: TGTGCCAGCTCAAGTCGAGCGTATCAGCCCCAGCATTTT; D: .; size: .; J: TRBJ1-5; V: TRBV19
CDR3: CASSQEGRGASTDTQYF; DNA: TGCGCCAGCAGCCAAGAGGGGAGGGGGGCTAGCACAGATACGCAGTATTTT; D: .; size: .; J: TRBJ2-3; V: TRBV4-1
CDR3: CASSLAPTAAYEQYF; DNA: TGTGCCAGCAGCTTAGCGCCTACAGCCGCCTACGAGCAGTACTTC; D: .; size: .; J: TRBJ2-7; V: TRBV7-8
CDR3: CASSLGGQGSYEQYF; DNA: TGTGCCAGCAGCTTAGGGGGACAGGGTTCCTACGAGCAGTACTTC; D: TRBD1; size: .; J: TRBJ2-7; V: TRBV7-8
CDR3: CSGTSGKVQFF; DNA: TGCAGTGGGACTAGCGGGAAAGTGCAGTTCTTC; D: TRBD2; size: .; J: TRBJ2-1; V: TRBV20-1
CDR3: CASRGTGGNYGYTF; DNA: TGTGCCAGCAGAGGGACAGGAGGTAACTATGGCTACACCTTC; D: TRBD1; size: .; J: TRBJ1-2; V: TRBV6-1
CDR3: CASSDYSTEAFF; DNA: TGTGCCAGCAGCGATTACTCAACTGAAGCTTTCTTT; D: .; size: .; J: TRBJ1-1; V: TRBV6-5
CDR3: CASSFWDRNTEAFF; DNA: TGTGCCAGCAGCTTTTGGGACAGGAACACTGAAGCTTTCTTT; D: TRBD1; size: .; J: TRBJ1-1; V: TRBV5-6
CDR3: CASSYEGRQPQHF; DNA: TGTGCCAGCAGTTACGAGGGAAGGCAGCCCCAGCATTTT; D: .; size: .; J: TRBJ1-5; V: TRBV6-6
CDR3: CASKDINYEQYF; DNA: TGTGCCAGCAAGGACATTAACTACGAGCAGTACTTC; D: .; size: .; J: TRBJ2-7; V: TRBV28
CDR3: CASNRQGLADNEQFF; DNA: TGTGCCAGCAATAGGCAGGGACTAGCGGACAATGAGCAGTTCTTC; D: TRBD2; size: .; J: TRBJ2-1; V: TRBV14
CDR3: CASSQRTGGLEKLFF; DNA: TGTGCCAGCAGCCAAAGAACAGGGGGCCTTGAAAAACTGTTTTTT; D: TRBD1; size: .; J: TRBJ1-4; V: TRBV7-2
CDR3: CAVTDRVDQPQHF; DNA: TGTGCCGTAACGGACAGGGTAGATCAGCCCCAGCATTTT; D: TRBD1; size: once; J: TRBJ1-5; V: TRBV19
CDR3: CASSPSSYEQYF; DNA: TGTGCCAGCTCACCTTCCTCCTACGAGCAGTACTTC; D: .; size: .; J: TRBJ2-7; V: TRBV18
CDR3: CASSLPGLAGAEGELFF; DNA: TGTGCCAGCAGCTTGCCCGGACTAGCGGGAGCTGAAGGGGAGCTGTTTTTT; D: TRBD2; size: .; J: TRBJ2-2; V: TRBV5-6
CDR3: CASSLKPREQETQYF; DNA: TGTGCCAGCAGCTTAAAACCCAGGGAACAAGAGACCCAGTACTTC; D: .; size: .; J: TRBJ2-5; V: TRBV7-8
CDR3: CASSQGQGIGYGYTF; DNA: TGTGCCAGCTCACAAGGACAGGGCATAGGCTATGGCTACACCTTC; D: TRBD1; size: .; J: TRBJ1-2; V: TRBV18
CDR3: CTSSIDRGRDEQYF; DNA: TGTACCAGTAGTATCGACAGGGGACGGGACGAGCAGTACTTC; D: TRBD1; size: .; J: TRBJ2-7; V: TRBV19
CDR3: CASSEGGLYQPQHF; DNA: TGTGCCAGCAGTGAGGGGGGGTTGTATCAGCCCCAGCATTTT; D: .; size: .; J: TRBJ1-5; V: TRBV6-1
CDR3: CASSLLAGGAYF; DNA: TGTGCCAGCAGCCTTCTAGCGGGAGGGGCGTACTTC; D: TRBD2; size: .; J: TRBJ2-5; V: TRBV7-9
CDR3: CASSQTGRGQAETQYF; DNA: TGTGCCAGCAGCCAAACCGGCAGGGGGCAGGCAGAGACCCAGTACTTC; D: TRBD1; size: .; J: TRBJ2-5; V: TRBV13
CDR3: CASSGAGIAYGYTF; DNA: TGTGCCAGCAGCGGCGCAGGTATCGCCTATGGCTACACCTTC; D: .; size: .; J: TRBJ1-2; V: TRBV9
CDR3: CSPVETDTQYF; DNA: TGCAGCCCCGTGGAGACGGATACGCAGTATTTT; D: .; size: .; J: TRBJ2-3; V: TRBV29-1
CDR3: CASSFARGTQYF; DNA: TGTGCCAGCAGTTTCGCCCGTGGGACCCAGTACTTC; D: .; size: once; J: TRBJ2-5; V: TRBV28
CDR3: CASSEGRGAKNIQYF; DNA: TGTGCCAGCAGTGAAGGCAGGGGAGCCAAAAACATTCAGTACTTC; D: .; size: .; J: TRBJ2-4; V: TRBV6-1
CDR3: CAWSGTWNTEAFF; DNA: TGTGCCTGGAGTGGTACCTGGAACACTGAAGCTTTCTTT; D: .; size: .; J: TRBJ1-1; V: TRBV30
CDR3: CASSPEGLEAFF; DNA: TGCGCCAGCTCCCCTGAGGGGTTGGAAGCTTTCTTT; D: .; size: .; J: TRBJ1-1; V: TRBV5-1